The T cell receptor (beta chain) under discussion was sequenced for a study of T cells after yellow fever vaccination (dated by TCRdb to the late 2010s). Concerning the study at large: The SMART-Seq v4 Ultra Low Input RNA kit was used to prepare libraries from fractions with low cell numbers. Blood was drawn at multiple timepoints before and after primary and secondary immunization, with bulk PBMC replicates and cell subsets isolated. Two healthy male donors, one aged 18 to 30 and one aged 30 to 40 years, were included in the cohort. To follow T-cell clones before and after both primary and booster YFV17D yellow fever vaccination, bulk TCR alpha and beta repertoires underwent longitudinal sequencing. What the research found in general, with its limitations: A small share of clonotypes was detected in both CD4 and CD8 compartments, with the overlap likely arising from convergent recombination. After the booster, most of the clones that had expanded following primary vaccination were detected again (almost 98% of CD4 and 80% to 90% of CD8), which suggests that memory was broadly maintained. Because the study included only two donors, the extent to which the findings can be generalized is limited. The secondary T-cell response was weaker than the primary response but faster, peaking on day 5 instead of day 15. Because abundant contaminating clonotypes from the bulk population could be contained in FACS-sorted repertoires, computational filtering was required.

TCR cDNA was made using 5'RACE template switching, a step that added a universal primer site and unique molecular identifiers. cDNA synthesis was primed from both the TCR alpha and TCR beta constant segments. Libraries were amplified in two PCR steps, with sample barcodes and sequencing adapters added in the second step. Sequencing of libraries was done on Illumina HiSeq 2500 (2x100 bp) or NovaSeq (2x150 bp). The study's processing was this. Reads were demultiplexed and collapsed into UMI consensus sequences with MIGEC, and V(D)J alignment was performed with MiXCR. Vaccine-responding clonotypes were identified with edgeR using replicate PBMC samples, with FDR below 0.01 and a log2 fold change above 5 up to day 15 being required. Each bulk clonotype received a CD4 or CD8 identity based on whether the sequenced CD4 or CD8 repertoire contained that clonotype at higher abundance. In-frame beta chains were kept once TCRdb had trimmed the public reads at Q25 with fastp and called clones with MiXCR. Rows matching on CDR3 protein sequence are summarized as one entry with the most common DNA and genes. In this record, the V and J calls reflect TCRdb's handling and not the investigators' own analysis. The sample includes under 550,000 distinct CDR3 sequences, with roughly 22% observed a single time. The ten most abundant clones make up less than 20% of the sample.

This sample's treatment or condition label indicates: live attenuated yellow fever vaccine strain. At each blood-draw timepoint, two biological replicates of bulk PBMCs were collected. A standard Ficoll-Paque protocol was used to isolate PBMCs from peripheral blood. RNA was extracted with TriZol from bulk PBMCs, CD4 and CD8 fractions, and dextramer-positive and dextramer-negative fractions. Taken from the germline V gene (reference sequence), the CDR1 and CDR2 loops are SEHNR and FQNEAQ. Trimming removed 2 bases from V and 5 bases from J, leaving 18 bases between the germline ends. From its cysteine to its phenylalanine, the CDR3 spans 16 amino acids. Only CDR3 DNA is held: 48 bases, read in frame from base 1. In this sample, this clonotype turned up a few times. Which antigen it targets is not known. No quality values exist for individual bases; no much larger clone is one base distant.

The receptor comes from a man younger than 35 who received the YFV17D yellow fever vaccine. The chain joins TRBV7-9 to TRBJ1-2; no D gene call is confident. Specimen: PBMCs, collected roughly 20 days after the first yellow fever vaccination. The CDR3 is CASSLPEEGFKYGYTF. The DNA sequence is as follows: TGTGCCAGCAGCTTACCCGAGGAGGGCTTCAAGTATGGCTACACCTTC.